This record concerns one T cell receptor (beta chain) sequence. This record comes from a study of shared clonotypes between healthy human individuals. As defined, naive CD8 cells were CD45RO-negative and positively selected for CCR7, with terminally differentiated effector memory CD45RA+ cells excluded. Clones were read by immunoSEQ multiplex PCR, and TCRdb kept only the in-frame ones, dropping some. The data hold roughly 770,000 clones, with about 96% observed a single time. The CDR3 is 14 amino acids. J lost 6 bases, V lost 9 bases, and 10 bases had no gene match. The V gene's germline CDR1 is MNHEY and CDR2 SMNVEV (reference sequence).

Specimen: naive CD8+ T cells sorted from blood. This receptor was obtained from a young man in good health. V is TRBV27 and J is TRBJ2-1; 8 bases are shared with TRBD2. CDR3 nucleotides: TGTGCCAGTTCTCTAAGCGGGAGTGCCAATGAGCAGTTCTTC. It codes for CASSLSGSANEQFF.